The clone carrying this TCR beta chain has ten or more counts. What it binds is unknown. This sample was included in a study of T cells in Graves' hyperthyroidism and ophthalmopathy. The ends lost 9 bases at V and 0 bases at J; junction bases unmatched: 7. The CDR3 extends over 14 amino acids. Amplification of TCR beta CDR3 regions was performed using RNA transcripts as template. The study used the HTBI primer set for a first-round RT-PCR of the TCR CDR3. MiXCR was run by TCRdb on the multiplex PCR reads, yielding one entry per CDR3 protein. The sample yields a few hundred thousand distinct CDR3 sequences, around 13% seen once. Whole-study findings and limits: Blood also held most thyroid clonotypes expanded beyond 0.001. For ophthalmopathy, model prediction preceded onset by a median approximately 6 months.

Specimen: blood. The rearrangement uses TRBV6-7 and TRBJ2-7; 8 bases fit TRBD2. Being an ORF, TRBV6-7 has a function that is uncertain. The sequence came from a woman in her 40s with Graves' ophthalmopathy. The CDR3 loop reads CASNAGGSSYEQYF. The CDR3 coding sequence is TGTGCCAGTAATGCGGGGGGAAGCTCCTACGAGCAGTACTTC.